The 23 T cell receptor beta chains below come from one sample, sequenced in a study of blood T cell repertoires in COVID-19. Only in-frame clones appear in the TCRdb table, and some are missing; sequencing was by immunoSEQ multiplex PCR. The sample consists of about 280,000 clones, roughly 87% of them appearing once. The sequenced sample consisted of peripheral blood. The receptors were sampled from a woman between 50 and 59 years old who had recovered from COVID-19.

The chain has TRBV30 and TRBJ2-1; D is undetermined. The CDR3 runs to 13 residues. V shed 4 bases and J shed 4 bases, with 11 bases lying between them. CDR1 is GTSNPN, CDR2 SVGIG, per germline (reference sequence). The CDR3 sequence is CAWIKSLYNEQFF. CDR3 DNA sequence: TGTGCCTGGATAAAAAGCCTTTACAATGAGCAGTTCTTC.

CDR3 loop: CASSIRTSPSNQPQHF. CDR3 bases: TGTGCCAGTAGTATAAGGACATCGCCTAGCAATCAGCCCCAGCATTTT. J is TRBJ1-5 and V is TRBV19; maybe TRBD1 (5 bases). The CDR3 covers 16 residues. The germline gives CDR1 LNHDA, CDR2 SQIVND (reference sequence). Deletions cut 2 bases from V and 0 bases from J, with 11 bases between.

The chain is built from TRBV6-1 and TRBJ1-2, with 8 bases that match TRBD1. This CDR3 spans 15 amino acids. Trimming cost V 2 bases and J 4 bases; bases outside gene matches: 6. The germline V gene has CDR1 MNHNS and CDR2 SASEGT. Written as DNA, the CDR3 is TGTGCCAGCAGTGAACCGGACAGGGTGTTCTATGGCTACACCTTC. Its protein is CASSEPDRVFYGYTF.

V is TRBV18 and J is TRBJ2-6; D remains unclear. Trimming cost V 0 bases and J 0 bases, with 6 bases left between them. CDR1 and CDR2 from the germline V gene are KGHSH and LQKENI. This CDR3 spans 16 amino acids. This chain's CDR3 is CASSPPLTSGANVLTF. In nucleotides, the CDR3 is TGTGCCAGCTCACCACCACTCACCTCTGGGGCCAACGTCCTGACTTTC.

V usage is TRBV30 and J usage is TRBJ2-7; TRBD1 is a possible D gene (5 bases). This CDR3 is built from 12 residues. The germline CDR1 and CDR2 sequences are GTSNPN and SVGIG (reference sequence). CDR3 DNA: TGTTCGATCAAGACAGACTCCTACGAGCAGTACTTC. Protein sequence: CSIKTDSYEQYF.

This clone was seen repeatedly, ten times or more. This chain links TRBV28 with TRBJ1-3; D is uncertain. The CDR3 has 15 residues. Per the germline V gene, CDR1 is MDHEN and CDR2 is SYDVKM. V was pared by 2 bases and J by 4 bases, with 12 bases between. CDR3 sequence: CASSLESTFGNTIYF. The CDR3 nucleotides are TGTGCCAGCAGTTTAGAGTCGACTTTCGGAAACACCATATATTTT.

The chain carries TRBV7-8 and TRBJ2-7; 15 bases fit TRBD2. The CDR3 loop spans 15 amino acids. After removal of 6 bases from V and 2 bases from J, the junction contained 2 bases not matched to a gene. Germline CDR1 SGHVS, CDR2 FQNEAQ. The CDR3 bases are TGTGCCAGCAGAGGACTAGCGGGAGGGCCCTACGAGCAGTACTTC. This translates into CASRGLAGGPYEQYF.

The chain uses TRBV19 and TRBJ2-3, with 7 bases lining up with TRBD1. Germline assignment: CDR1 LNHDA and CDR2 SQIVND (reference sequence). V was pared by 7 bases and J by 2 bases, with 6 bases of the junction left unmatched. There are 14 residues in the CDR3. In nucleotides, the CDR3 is TGTGCCAGTAACAGGGGATATGCCACAGATACGCAGTATTTT. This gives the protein CASNRGYATDTQYF. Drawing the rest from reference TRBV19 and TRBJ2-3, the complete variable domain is DGGITQSPKYLFRKEGQNVTLSCEQNLNHDAMYWYRQDPGQGLRLIYYSQIVNDFQKGDIAEGYSVSREKKESFPLTVTSAQKNPTAFYLCASNRGYATDTQYFGPGTRLTVL.

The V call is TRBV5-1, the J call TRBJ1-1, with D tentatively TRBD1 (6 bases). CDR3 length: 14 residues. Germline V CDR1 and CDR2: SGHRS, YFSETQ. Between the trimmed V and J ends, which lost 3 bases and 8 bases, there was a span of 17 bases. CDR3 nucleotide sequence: TGCGCCAGCAGCTCGATAGACAGGCCCGGGGAAGCTTTCTTT. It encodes CASSSIDRPGEAFF.

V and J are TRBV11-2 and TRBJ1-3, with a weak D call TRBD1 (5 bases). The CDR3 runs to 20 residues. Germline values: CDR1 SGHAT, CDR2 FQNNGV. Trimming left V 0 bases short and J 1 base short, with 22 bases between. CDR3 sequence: CASSLDLSRANKVSGNTIYF. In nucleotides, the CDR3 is TGTGCCAGCAGCTTAGATTTGTCCAGGGCAAACAAGGTGTCTGGAAACACCATATATTTT.

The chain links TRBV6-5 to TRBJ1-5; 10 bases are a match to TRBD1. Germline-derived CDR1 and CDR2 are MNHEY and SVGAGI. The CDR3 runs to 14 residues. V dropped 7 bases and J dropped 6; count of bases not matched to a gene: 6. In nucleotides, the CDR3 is TGTGCCAGCAAGAGACAGGGGGCAGGTCAGCCCCAGCATTTT. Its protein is CASKRQGAGQPQHF.

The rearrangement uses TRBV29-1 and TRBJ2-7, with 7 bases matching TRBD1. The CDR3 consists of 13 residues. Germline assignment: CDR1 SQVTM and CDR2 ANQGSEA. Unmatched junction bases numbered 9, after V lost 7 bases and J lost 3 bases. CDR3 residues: CSALTGTSYEQYF. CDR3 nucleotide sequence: TGCAGCGCTTTGACAGGGACGAGCTACGAGCAGTACTTC.

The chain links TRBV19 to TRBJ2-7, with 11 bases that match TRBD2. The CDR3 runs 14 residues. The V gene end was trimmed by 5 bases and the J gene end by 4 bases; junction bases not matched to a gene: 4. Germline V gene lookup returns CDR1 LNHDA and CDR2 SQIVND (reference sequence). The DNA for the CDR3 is TGTGCCAGTAGTTTATCTAGCGGGGGGTACGAGCAGTACTTC. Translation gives CASSLSSGGYEQYF.

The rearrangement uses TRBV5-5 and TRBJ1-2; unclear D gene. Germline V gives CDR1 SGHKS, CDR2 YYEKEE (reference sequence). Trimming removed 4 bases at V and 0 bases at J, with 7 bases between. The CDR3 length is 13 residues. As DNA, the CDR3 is TGTGCCAGCAGCGAACAGTCTAACTATGGCTACACCTTC. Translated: CASSEQSNYGYTF.

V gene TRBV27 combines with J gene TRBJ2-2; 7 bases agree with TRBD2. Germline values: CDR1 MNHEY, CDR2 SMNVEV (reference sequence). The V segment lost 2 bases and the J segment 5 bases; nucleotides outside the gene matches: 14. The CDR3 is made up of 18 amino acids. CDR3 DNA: TGTGCCAGCAGTTTACGAGGAGGTGGGGCTAGCGGAACCGGGGAGCTGTTTTTT. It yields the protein CASSLRGGGASGTGELFF.

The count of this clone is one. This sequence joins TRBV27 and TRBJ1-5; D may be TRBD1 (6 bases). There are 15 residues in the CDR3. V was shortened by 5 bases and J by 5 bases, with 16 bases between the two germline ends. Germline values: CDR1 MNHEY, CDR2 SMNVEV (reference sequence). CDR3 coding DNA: TGTGCCAGCAGTCCGGGGGGCCGTACCCATCAGCCCCAGCATTTT. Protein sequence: CASSPGGRTHQPQHF.

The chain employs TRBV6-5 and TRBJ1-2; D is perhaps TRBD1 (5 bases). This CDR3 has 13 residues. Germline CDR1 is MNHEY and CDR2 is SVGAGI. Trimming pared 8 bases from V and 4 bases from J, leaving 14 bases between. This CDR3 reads CASSRGGFYGYTF. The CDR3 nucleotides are TGTGCCAGCTCTCGGGGGGGTTTCTATGGCTACACCTTC.

CDR3 loop: CATSSRSAQGEFF. In DNA form, the CDR3 reads TGTGCCACCAGCAGTAGGTCCGCACAGGGGGAGTTCTTC. The J gene is TRBJ2-1, the V gene TRBV15, with 8 bases that match TRBD1. V shed 3 bases and J 14 bases; nucleotides not matched to a gene: 9. Germline V gene data show CDR1 as LNHNV and CDR2 as YYDKDF (reference sequence). The CDR3 length is 13 residues. Based on the CDR3 plus reference TRBV15 and TRBJ2-1, the full variable domain is DAMVIQNPRYQVTQFGKPVTLSCSQTLNHNVMYWYQQKSSQAPKLLFHYYDKDFNNEADTPDNFQSRRPNTSFCFLDIRSPGLGDTAMYLCATSSRSAQGEFFGPGTRLTVL.

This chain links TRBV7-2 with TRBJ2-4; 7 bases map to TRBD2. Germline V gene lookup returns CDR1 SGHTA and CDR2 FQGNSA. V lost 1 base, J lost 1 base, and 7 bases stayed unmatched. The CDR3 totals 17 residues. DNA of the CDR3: TGTGCCAGCAGCTTAGACGGCGGGGGTTGGGCCAAAAACATTCAGTACTTC. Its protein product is CASSLDGGGWAKNIQYF.

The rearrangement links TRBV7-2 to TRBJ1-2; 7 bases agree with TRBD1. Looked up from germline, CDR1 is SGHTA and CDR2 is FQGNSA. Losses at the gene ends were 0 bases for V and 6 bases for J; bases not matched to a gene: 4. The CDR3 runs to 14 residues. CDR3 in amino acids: CASSLATGSDGYTF. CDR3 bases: TGTGCCAGCAGCTTAGCGACAGGGAGCGATGGCTACACCTTC.

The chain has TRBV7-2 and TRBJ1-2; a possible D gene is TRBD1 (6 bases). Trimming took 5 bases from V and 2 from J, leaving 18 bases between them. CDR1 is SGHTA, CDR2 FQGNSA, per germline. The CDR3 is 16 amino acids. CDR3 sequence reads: CASSVNPGAMNYGYTF. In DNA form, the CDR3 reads TGTGCCAGCAGCGTAAACCCAGGGGCCATGAACTATGGCTACACCTTC.

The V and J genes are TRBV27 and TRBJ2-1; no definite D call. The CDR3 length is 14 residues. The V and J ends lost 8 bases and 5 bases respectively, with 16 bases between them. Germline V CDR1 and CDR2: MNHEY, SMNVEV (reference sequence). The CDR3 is CASHSRLRNNEQFF. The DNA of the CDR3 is TGTGCCAGCCATAGTCGATTGCGTAACAATGAGCAGTTCTTC.

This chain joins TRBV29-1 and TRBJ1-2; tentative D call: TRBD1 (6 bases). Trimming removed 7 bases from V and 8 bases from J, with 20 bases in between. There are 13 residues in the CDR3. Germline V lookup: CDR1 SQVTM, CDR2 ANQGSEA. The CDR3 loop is CSGYNTGLQGYTF. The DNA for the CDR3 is TGCAGCGGCTATAATACAGGGTTGCAAGGCTACACCTTC.